This T cell receptor beta chain comes out of a study of blood T cell repertoires in COVID-19. Study background: Acute and convalescent COVID-19 specimens originated in the United States, Italy and Spain. Nucleic acid was either cDNA or gDNA, and it came from T cells, B-cell-depleted T cells, or PBMCs.

In the study's own analysis: From reference gene primer amplification, estimates of nucleated cell counts were derived. Sequencing was performed with immunoSEQ multiplex PCR; in TCRdb, only in-frame clones are kept and a portion is missing. V, J and clone size are taken as reported in that table, and D and trimming were inferred from the DNA itself. Of roughly 240,000 clones listed, about 84% are singletons. Trimming left V 0 bases short and J 7 bases short, with 7 bases between. CDR3 size: 13 residues. Germline V CDR1 and CDR2: SGDLS, YYNGEE. The TCR was taken from a woman between 50 and 59 years old who had recovered from COVID-19. The chain recombines TRBV9 with TRBJ2-2; D unresolved. What was sequenced was PBMCs or T cells enriched from blood (not recorded which). The CDR3 reads CASSVARDGELFF. CDR3 in DNA: TGTGCCAGCAGCGTAGCTAGAGACGGGGAGCTGTTTTTT.